The text below deals with one T cell receptor (beta chain). This clonotype was observed a few times. What antigen it recognizes has not been identified. Within one base of it there is no much larger clone, and no base qualities were kept. The CDR3 sequence holds 14 residues, the cysteine and phenylalanine included. The entry retains the CDR3 DNA only, 42 bases that are in frame from base 1. V loses 7 bases, J loses 0 bases, and the germline ends lie 13 bases apart. CDR1 and CDR2 are read off the germline V gene as SNHLY and FYNNEI. The method behind the library was 5' RACE. The listed sequencing device is Illumina HiSeq 2000. A universal primer binding site was introduced by template switching, and a unique molecular identifier was present in the final cDNA, enabling accurate counting of TCR cDNA molecules. Specific primers in the conserved constant-segment region were used to synthesize first-strand cDNA for TCR alpha and beta chains. To control for contamination, every cDNA library was double barcoded, receiving both a SMART-Mk sample barcode and Illumina barcodes. TruSeq adapter sequences, together with Illumina sample barcodes, were added in two successive PCR steps. The TCR alpha and beta cDNA libraries were sequenced on the Illumina HiSeq platform using custom primers. The original pipeline was this. MiGEC was used to process raw reads and extract unique molecular identifiers, and MiXCR was used to find CDR3 positions. For each individual, recombination models were inferred using an EM algorithm with the repgenHMM and IGoR tools. Shared clonotypes were analyzed with the tcR package in R, and sharing was normalized by the product of cloneset sizes. To study raw recombination free of thymic and clonal selection effects, out-of-frame nonproductive sequences were analyzed. TCRdb trimmed public reads at Q25 via fastp, called clones via MiXCR and kept in-frame beta chains. Each record represents a unique CDR3 protein, reported with the most common genes and DNA among its rows. TCRdb's processing, not the study's, gives the V and J calls here. This sample comprises about 190,000 distinct CDR3 sequences, more than 15% of them detected only once. Of the sample, about 38% falls within the top ten clones.

The sample originates from a study of identical twins (dated by TCRdb to the mid-2010s). Concerning the study at large: The study deep-sequenced TCR alpha and beta repertoires from monozygotic twins, unrelated adults of various ages and cord blood to test whether fetal clonotypes persist. To rule out contamination, replicate twin experiments were performed at different times with different library preparation protocols.

Every donor was a healthy Caucasian. The twin cohort consisted of three pairs of female monozygotic twins, all aged 18 to 29 years. Positive isolation kits from Invitrogen were used to isolate CD4+ and CD8+ T cell populations. General conclusions and limits of the study: The excess sharing between twins in beta out-of-frame sequences was weaker because fewer shared sequences reduced the signal-to-noise ratio. In monozygotic twins, out-of-frame TCR alpha sharing was systematically underestimated by recombination models, although the models agreed with sharing between unrelated individuals. Because the same donors could not be followed over many years, the conclusions relied on cross-sectional statistical analysis. Invariant T cells such as MAIT and iNKT could partly confound zero-insertion analyses, although diverse VJ usage argued against such confounding for most clonotypes. Out-of-frame TCR alpha sequences shared between twins showed an excess of low generation-probability sequences compared with coincidental sharing between unrelated individuals. Abundant cord blood beta clonotypes had fewer insertions, young adult naive repertoires showed a similar but weaker trend, and memory repertoires showed no such trend.

In addition, the sample was reused for a study of T cells expressing NK-cell markers. As described in the second report: TCR beta-chain repertoires were profiled in sorted CD3+CD56+NKG2C+, CD3+CD56+NKG2C- and CD3+CD56-NKG2C+ T-cell subsets from about 8 donors. Among the eight sequenced donors, seven were HCMV-seropositive and one was HCMV-seronegative. To restrict sorting to alphabetaTCR-expressing T cells, an anti-gammadeltaTCR antibody was added in several experiments. For roughly six donors, the dominant CD3+CD56+NKG2C+ clonotypes were among the top 10 CD8+ clonotypes and accounted for about 1.0-7.5% of CD8+ T cells. Those dominant clonotypes were again the most abundant among CD3+CD56-NKG2C+ cells in several donors, at about 25-60.1%. It remained unclear whether the expanded NKG2C-expressing T cell clones were specific for HCMV antigens. The study sequenced eight donors, all healthy volunteers chosen at random: three men and five women. To determine HCMV serostatus, a commercial ELISA kit was used to detect HCMV-specific IgG in serum. MIGEC was used to demultiplex reads and group reads by UMI, and MiTCR was used to assemble and quantify clonotypes. To exclude erroneous sequences, only TCR cDNA sequences supported by at least two reads were retained. The tcR package was used for downstream repertoire analysis, and clonotypes were matched between fractions using CDR3 nucleotide sequence together with V segment. VDJmatch was used to annotate antigen specificity against VDJdb, with one amino acid substitution in CDR3 permitted.

The clonotype comes from a woman younger than 30 in good health. Recombination linked TRBV2 to TRBJ2-7; possibly the D gene is TRBD1, per 6 matching bases. Material for sequencing was CD8+ T cells sorted from blood. The CDR3: CASIRDTTSYEQYF. DNA sequence: TGTGCCAGCATCCGGGACACCACCTCCTACGAGCAGTACTTC.